The T cell receptor (beta chain) under discussion was sequenced for a study of shared clonotypes between healthy human individuals. Background on the study: Three CD4 naive, three CD4 memory, two CD8 naive and one CD8 memory plate were used per donor.

Concerning this clone itself: What it binds is unknown.

Notes on the study in general: Only blood was sampled, and tissue TCR repertoires likely differ from blood ones. Naive subsets, compared against memory subsets, generally had larger estimated richness values.

The CDR3 is 14 amino acids. V was pared by 7 bases and J by 4 bases, with 16 bases between. CDR1 and CDR2 from the germline V gene are MNHNS and SASEGT. For every subset, genomic DNA was evenly distributed across several immunoSEQ plates. Repertoires were generated with immunoSEQ multiplex PCR, while TCRdb's copy carries only in-frame clones and drops some. Of over 1.4 million clones listed, roughly 96% are singletons. The sequence came from a man under 40 in good health. The sequenced sample consisted of naive CD4+ T cells sorted from blood. Described subset: CD45RA+ positively selected. The J gene is TRBJ1-1, the V gene TRBV6-1; D unclear. The DNA of the CDR3 is TGTGCCAGCACCCAGGACCCGGTCGGCACTGAAGCTTTCTTT. Protein sequence: CASTQDPVGTEAFF.